Listed below are T cell receptor beta chains from one sample, sequenced in a study of chemoradiotherapy in HPV16-positive cancers. Generated by immunoSEQ multiplex PCR, the TCRdb table keeps only in-frame clones and is missing some. The sample carries under 15,000 clones, around 80% recorded once. The specimen was collected from a patient who underwent chemoradiotherapy. The receptor source for this set is a human donor with HPV-associated anogenital cancer. Each CDR3 is given with its conserved first and last residue. Fields, in order: CDR3 length, clone size, D gene, J gene, V gene, CDR3 protein, CDR3 DNA. D genes are given only for firm matches. Clone size is given for some rows only: seen once, a few or many times, or a class if the clone is expanded.

CDR3 length: 12
clone size: NA
D gene: NA
J gene: TRBJ2-7
V gene: TRBV2
CDR3 protein: CASSATVYEQYF
CDR3 DNA: TGTGCCAGCAGCGCGACGGTCTACGAGCAGTACTTC

CDR3 length: 17
clone size: NA
D gene: TRBD1
J gene: TRBJ1-4
V gene: TRBV7-2
CDR3 protein: CASSSEGQWKTNEKLFF
CDR3 DNA: TGTGCCAGCAGTTCCGAGGGACAGTGGAAAACTAATGAAAAACTGTTTTTT

CDR3 length: 15
clone size: once
D gene: NA
J gene: TRBJ1-6
V gene: TRBV9
CDR3 protein: CASSVAGEYNSPLHF
CDR3 DNA: TGTGCCAGCAGCGTAGCGGGAGAGTATAATTCACCCCTCCACTTT

CDR3 length: 14
clone size: few
D gene: NA
J gene: TRBJ1-6
V gene: TRBV5-1
CDR3 protein: CASSLVRGLSPLHF
CDR3 DNA: TGCGCCAGCAGCTTGGTCAGGGGTTTGTCACCCCTCCACTTT

CDR3 length: 14
clone size: few
D gene: TRBD1
J gene: TRBJ1-5
V gene: TRBV10-3
CDR3 protein: CATCTGDSNQPQHF
CDR3 DNA: TGTGCCACATGCACAGGGGATAGCAATCAGCCCCAGCATTTT

CDR3 length: 12
clone size: once
D gene: NA
J gene: TRBJ2-2
V gene: TRBV27
CDR3 protein: CASSLRTGELFF
CDR3 DNA: TGTGCCAGCAGTTTACGGACCGGGGAGCTGTTTTTT

CDR3 length: 18
clone size: NA
D gene: TRBD2
J gene: TRBJ2-5
V gene: TRBV18
CDR3 protein: CASSHGTSGDLGQETQYF
CDR3 DNA: TGTGCCAGCTCCCACGGGACTAGCGGGGATCTTGGCCAAGAGACCCAGTACTTC

CDR3 length: 15
clone size: few
D gene: NA
J gene: TRBJ1-3
V gene: TRBV18
CDR3 protein: CASSPEQYSGNTIYF
CDR3 DNA: TGTGCCAGCTCACCAGAACAATACTCTGGAAACACCATATATTTT

CDR3 length: 14
clone size: NA
D gene: NA
J gene: TRBJ2-3
V gene: TRBV2
CDR3 protein: CASRGGFSSDTQYF
CDR3 DNA: TGTGCCAGTAGGGGCGGGTTTTCTTCAGATACGCAGTATTTT

CDR3 length: 17
clone size: NA
D gene: NA
J gene: TRBJ2-2
V gene: TRBV5-1
CDR3 protein: CASSLASWTVNTGELFF
CDR3 DNA: TGCGCCAGCAGCTTGGCGTCTTGGACGGTGAACACCGGGGAGCTGTTTTTT